This T cell receptor beta chain was found in a study of identical twins listed by TCRdb under 2016. In the study overall: To test whether fetal clonotypes persist, this study deep-sequenced TCR alpha and beta repertoires from monozygotic twins, from unrelated adults of various ages, and from cord blood. To rule out contamination, the twin experiments were replicated at different times with different library preparation protocols.

There are 18 amino acids in the CDR3, from cysteine to phenylalanine inclusive. The DNA shown is the 54-base CDR3, in frame from base 1. V is pared back by 1 base and J by 2 bases, with 18 bases lying between the germline termini. Per the germline V gene, MDHEN is the CDR1 and SYDVKM is the CDR2. Results and caveats for the whole study, not just this receptor: Fewer insertions were carried by abundant cord blood beta clonotypes; a weaker similar trend was observed in young adult naive repertoires, while no such trend was observed in memory repertoires. Out-of-frame TCR alpha sharing in monozygotic twins was systematically underestimated by recombination models, whereas sharing between unrelated individuals was in agreement with the recombination models. Compared with coincidental sharing between unrelated individuals, out-of-frame TCR alpha sequences shared between twins had an excess of sequences with low generation probability. Because the same donors could not be followed over many years, the conclusions relied on cross-sectional statistical analysis. In beta out-of-frame sequences, excess twin sharing was weaker, because having fewer shared sequences lowered the signal-to-noise ratio. Invariant T cells such as MAIT and iNKT could partly confound zero-insertion analyses, although diverse VJ usage argued against such confounding for most clonotypes.

Library creation used 5' RACE. Instrument used: Illumina HiSeq 2000. A universal primer binding site was added through template switching, and the final cDNA carried a unique molecular identifier so that TCR cDNA molecules could be counted accurately. Specific primers in the conserved constant-segment region were used to synthesize first-strand cDNA for the TCR alpha and beta chains. Each cDNA library was double barcoded, with a SMART-Mk sample barcode plus Illumina barcodes, to control for contamination. Two successive PCR steps introduced TruSeq adapter sequences along with Illumina sample barcodes. The TCR alpha and beta cDNA libraries were sequenced on the Illumina HiSeq platform using custom primers. For the original study's pipeline: MiGEC was used to process raw reads and extract unique molecular identifiers, and MiXCR was used to find CDR3 positions. Recombination models were inferred per individual with the repgenHMM and IGoR tools using an EM algorithm. Shared clonotype analysis was performed with the tcR package in R, normalizing sharing by the product of cloneset sizes. To study raw recombination free of thymic and clonal selection effects, out-of-frame nonproductive sequences were analyzed. TCRdb cleaned the public reads at Q25 with fastp, built clones with MiXCR and kept in-frame beta chains. Every distinct CDR3 protein forms one entry, paired with its most common genes and DNA. None of the V and J calls come from the authors' own analysis; TCRdb made them. The sample table shows 460,000 or so distinct CDR3 sequences, and 12% to 15% are seen once. The top ten constitute around 0.48% of the sample.

Every donor in the study was a healthy Caucasian. Three pairs of female monozygotic twins, all aged about 18 to 30 years, made up the twin cohort. Positive isolation kits from Invitrogen were used to isolate CD4+ and CD8+ T cell populations. Comment on this clonotype: Its antigen is not yet known. There are no base qualities to consult, and no much larger clone falls within one base.

A further study also used this sample, focusing on yellow fever vaccine responses in identical twins. From that second study: The T cell response to vaccination in identical twins was reported by the authors to appear partly convergent and partly personalized. In identical twins, the study followed T cell clones that responded to the vaccine with precision.

This clonotype was obtained from a woman in her late teens or twenties in good health. Here the chain combines TRBV28 and TRBJ1-5; TRBD1 is perhaps the D gene, given 6 matching bases. The sequenced sample consisted of CD4+ T cells sorted from blood. The encoded CDR3 is CASSLSGEGLHGNQPQHF. The DNA reads as follows: TGTGCCAGCAGTTTATCAGGGGAAGGCTTACATGGCAATCAGCCCCAGCATTTT.